The 10 T cell receptor beta chains below come from one sample, sequenced in a study of beta chain features in type 1 diabetes. Investigators reverse transcribed all isolated RNA, so they sequenced expressed TCRB transcripts. Assay: immunoSEQ multiplex PCR; the TCRdb copy retains only in-frame clones and omits some. Among about 140,000 clones, 9% to 10% were seen once, and the ten largest hold 0.65%. The sample was central memory CD4+ T cells from blood. These receptors all come from a middle-aged woman in good health.

The chain has TRBV25-1 and TRBJ1-1; D is uncertain. CDR1 is MGHDK, CDR2 SYGVNS, per germline. The CDR3 is 15 amino acids. V lost 1 base and J 5 bases, leaving 14 bases between the germline ends. The CDR3 DNA reads TGTGCCAGCAGTGAATCGGAAAAGGCGGGTACTGAAGCTTTCTTT. Translated, it gives CASSESEKAGTEAFF.

This clone showed up just a few times. As DNA, the CDR3 is TGCGCCAGCAGCGGATCTAGCGGGGGACTAAATGAGCAGTTCTTC. Amino acid sequence: CASSGSSGGLNEQFF. The rearrangement joins TRBV5-1 to TRBJ2-1; TRBD2 matches 10 bases. CDR3 length: 15 amino acids. J lost 7 bases, V lost 4 bases, and 8 bases had no gene match. From germline, CDR1 is SGHRS and CDR2 YFSETQ.

This clone has just a few counts. The rearrangement joins TRBV6-8 to TRBJ2-1; perhaps TRBD1 as D (5 bases). This CDR3 has 17 amino acids. In germline, CDR1 is MNHGY, CDR2 SAAAGT. V was trimmed by 2 bases and J by 8 bases, leaving 22 bases between them. The CDR3 is CASSYRPQGVYDDEQFF. The CDR3 DNA reads TGTGCCAGCAGTTACCGACCCCAGGGCGTGTATGACGATGAGCAGTTCTTC.

The gene calls are TRBV2 and TRBJ1-1; no reliable D call. V was cut by 5 bases and J by 1 base, with 8 bases left in between. The germline V gene has CDR1 SNHLY and CDR2 FYNNEI. The CDR3 totals 13 residues. CDR3 sequence: CASSREGNTEAFF. Here the CDR3 DNA reads TGTGCCAGCAGTAGGGAGGGGAACACTGAAGCTTTCTTT.

This clone has just a few counts. This rearrangement joins TRBV5-1 to TRBJ1-1; tentatively, D is TRBD1 (6 bases). V was clipped by 0 bases and J by 4 bases, with 16 bases between them. The CDR3 has 16 residues. Per germline, CDR1 SGHRS and CDR2 YFSETQ. Here the CDR3 DNA reads TGCGCCAGCAGCTTGGCAGGACAGAATTCGGGCACTGAAGCTTTCTTT. Translated: CASSLAGQNSGTEAFF.

This clone was detected only a few times. The J gene is TRBJ2-3, the V gene TRBV4-1, with a weak D call TRBD2 (5 bases). The ends were cut back, 6 bases at V and 2 bases at J, with 15 bases in the middle. Germline loops: CDR1 MGHRA, CDR2 YSYEKL. This CDR3 has 15 residues. The CDR3, as DNA: TGCGCCAGCAGGATCGGGTGGCGGGCCACAGATACGCAGTATTTT. This encodes CASRIGWRATDTQYF.

This chain joins TRBV6-1 and TRBJ2-3, with D maybe TRBD2 (5 bases). V lost 4 bases, J lost 4 bases, and 12 bases lay in between. Germline loops: CDR1 MNHNS, CDR2 SASEGT. This CDR3 is 14 amino acids long. In DNA, the CDR3 is TGTGCCAGCAGTGCCGTCGGGGAGTCAGATACGCAGTATTTT. Translated, it gives CASSAVGESDTQYF.

The gene calls are TRBV19 and TRBJ2-2, with 7 bases matching TRBD1. The CDR3 contains 16 residues. Germline CDR1 and CDR2: LNHDA and SQIVND (reference sequence). With V trimmed by 5 bases and J by 7 bases, 13 bases remained unmatched. The CDR3 coding sequence is TGTGCCAGTAGTGGCTCGCTCGGGACAGTGGGCGGGGAGCTGTTTTTT. Translation gives CASSGSLGTVGGELFF.

This chain connects TRBV12-5 to TRBJ1-1; D gene unclear. This CDR3 comprises 14 residues. Germline loops: CDR1 LGHNT, CDR2 FRNRAP. Trimming stripped 3 bases from V and 3 bases from J, with 11 bases between. CDR3 DNA: TGTGCTAGTGGTTTTGGCCGCTCCCACACTGAAGCTTTCTTT. Translated: CASGFGRSHTEAFF.

This clone has a handful of counts. V gene TRBV7-2 combines with J gene TRBJ2-5; tentatively, D is TRBD1 (6 bases). The germline V gene has CDR1 SGHTA and CDR2 FQGNSA. The CDR3 contains 13 residues. V lost 5 bases and J lost 5, with 12 bases in between. In DNA, the CDR3 is TGTGCCAGCAGCACAGGGTTACGGGAGACCCAGTACTTC. Amino acids: CASSTGLRETQYF.